This note documents a single T cell receptor (beta chain) sequence. Distinct nucleotide sequences in the sample also encode this CDR3. The data stem from a study of shared clonotypes between healthy human individuals. V dropped 1 base and J dropped 4 bases, with 8 bases sitting between them. Germline loops: CDR1 MDHEN, CDR2 SYDVKM. This CDR3 region has 14 residues. Using immunoSEQ multiplex PCR, the repertoire was profiled, and TCRdb retains in-frame clones only, with some absent. The table lists under 600,000 clones, 95% to 97% of them singletons. The chain employs TRBV28 and TRBJ1-5; D perhaps matches TRBD1 (6 bases). The origin of this receptor is a woman aged 25 to 45 in good health. The sample was naive CD4+ T cells sorted from blood. Sample subset: CD45RA+ positively selected. DNA of the CDR3: TGTGCCAGCAGTTTATCAGGGGCTAATCAGCCCCAGCATTTT. Protein product: CASSLSGANQPQHF.